A selection of T cell receptor beta chains follows, all from one sample in a study of siplizumab effects on memory and regulatory T cells. TCRdb's copy holds only in-frame clones and misses some; the assay was immunoSEQ multiplex PCR. The sample gives approximately 48,000 clones, 93% of which show up once; approximately 17% is in the top ten. Sequencing used CD8+ T cells sorted from blood. The receptors derive from a human donor in good health. The CDR3 runs from the conserved cysteine through the conserved F or W. Fields, in order: V gene, J gene, CDR3 protein.

v_gene: TRBV5-1; j_gene: TRBJ1-1; CDR3aa: CASSWGTGSGMNTEAFF
v_gene: TRBV28; j_gene: TRBJ2-1; CDR3aa: CASSLGSYNEQFF
v_gene: TRBV19; j_gene: TRBJ2-7; CDR3aa: CASSIDGPGVVYEQYF
v_gene: TRBV28; j_gene: TRBJ2-1; CDR3aa: CASTWEYKRESMNEQFF
v_gene: TRBV4-1; j_gene: TRBJ2-7; CDR3aa: CASSPLGGSYEQYF
v_gene: TRBV7-3; j_gene: TRBJ2-1; CDR3aa: CASSLDFSRSIDEQFF
v_gene: TRBV11-2; j_gene: TRBJ1-1; CDR3aa: CASSYATEEAFF
v_gene: TRBV27; j_gene: TRBJ2-7; CDR3aa: CASSVSQGYYEQYF
v_gene: TRBV4-1; j_gene: TRBJ2-7; CDR3aa: CASSLKTGPSGSSYEQYF
v_gene: TRBV19; j_gene: TRBJ2-7; CDR3aa: CASASSGSSYEQYF
v_gene: TRBV5-6; j_gene: TRBJ1-4; CDR3aa: CASSLGIGEKLFF
v_gene: TRBV5-4; j_gene: TRBJ1-6; CDR3aa: CASSPGPQREAPLHF
v_gene: TRBV28; j_gene: TRBJ1-5; CDR3aa: CASSLGPDRDNQPQHF
v_gene: TRBV19; j_gene: TRBJ2-1; CDR3aa: CASSMGTSGDNEQFF
v_gene: TRBV27; j_gene: TRBJ2-1; CDR3aa: CASSPRLAGVRDNEQFF
v_gene: TRBV27; j_gene: TRBJ2-2; CDR3aa: CASTDLTGGNTGELFF
v_gene: TRBV6-1; j_gene: TRBJ2-4; CDR3aa: CASYGERVKNIQYF
v_gene: TRBV6-5; j_gene: TRBJ2-7; CDR3aa: CASSPLLFLGDEQYF
v_gene: TRBV25-1; j_gene: TRBJ1-2; CDR3aa: CASSAPDRAPCPLYGYTF
v_gene: TRBV7-9; j_gene: TRBJ1-2; CDR3aa: CASSLGTGDNYGYTF
v_gene: TRBV21-1; j_gene: TRBJ1-3; CDR3aa: CASSKNVRSRRNTIYF
v_gene: TRBV7-8; j_gene: TRBJ2-5; CDR3aa: CASSPRTSGGNYQETQYF
v_gene: TRBV9; j_gene: TRBJ2-2; CDR3aa: CASTPGGGELFF
v_gene: TRBV5-6; j_gene: TRBJ2-7; CDR3aa: CASSSKRNRLAHEQYF
v_gene: TRBV9; j_gene: TRBJ2-1; CDR3aa: CASSPYSNEQFF
v_gene: TRBV15; j_gene: TRBJ2-1; CDR3aa: CATSRESSGDYEQFF
v_gene: TRBV2; j_gene: TRBJ2-7; CDR3aa: CASRDLGDRTYEQYF
v_gene: TRBV28; j_gene: TRBJ2-3; CDR3aa: CASSPRDGYTDTQYF
v_gene: TRBV27; j_gene: TRBJ2-2; CDR3aa: CASSLSGGWGRNTGELFF
v_gene: TRBV25-1; j_gene: TRBJ2-2; CDR3aa: CASYRLQPGELFF
v_gene: TRBV28; j_gene: TRBJ1-5; CDR3aa: CASSLGFRAEGQPQHF
v_gene: TRBV5-1; j_gene: TRBJ1-5; CDR3aa: CASSFEGGDQPQHF